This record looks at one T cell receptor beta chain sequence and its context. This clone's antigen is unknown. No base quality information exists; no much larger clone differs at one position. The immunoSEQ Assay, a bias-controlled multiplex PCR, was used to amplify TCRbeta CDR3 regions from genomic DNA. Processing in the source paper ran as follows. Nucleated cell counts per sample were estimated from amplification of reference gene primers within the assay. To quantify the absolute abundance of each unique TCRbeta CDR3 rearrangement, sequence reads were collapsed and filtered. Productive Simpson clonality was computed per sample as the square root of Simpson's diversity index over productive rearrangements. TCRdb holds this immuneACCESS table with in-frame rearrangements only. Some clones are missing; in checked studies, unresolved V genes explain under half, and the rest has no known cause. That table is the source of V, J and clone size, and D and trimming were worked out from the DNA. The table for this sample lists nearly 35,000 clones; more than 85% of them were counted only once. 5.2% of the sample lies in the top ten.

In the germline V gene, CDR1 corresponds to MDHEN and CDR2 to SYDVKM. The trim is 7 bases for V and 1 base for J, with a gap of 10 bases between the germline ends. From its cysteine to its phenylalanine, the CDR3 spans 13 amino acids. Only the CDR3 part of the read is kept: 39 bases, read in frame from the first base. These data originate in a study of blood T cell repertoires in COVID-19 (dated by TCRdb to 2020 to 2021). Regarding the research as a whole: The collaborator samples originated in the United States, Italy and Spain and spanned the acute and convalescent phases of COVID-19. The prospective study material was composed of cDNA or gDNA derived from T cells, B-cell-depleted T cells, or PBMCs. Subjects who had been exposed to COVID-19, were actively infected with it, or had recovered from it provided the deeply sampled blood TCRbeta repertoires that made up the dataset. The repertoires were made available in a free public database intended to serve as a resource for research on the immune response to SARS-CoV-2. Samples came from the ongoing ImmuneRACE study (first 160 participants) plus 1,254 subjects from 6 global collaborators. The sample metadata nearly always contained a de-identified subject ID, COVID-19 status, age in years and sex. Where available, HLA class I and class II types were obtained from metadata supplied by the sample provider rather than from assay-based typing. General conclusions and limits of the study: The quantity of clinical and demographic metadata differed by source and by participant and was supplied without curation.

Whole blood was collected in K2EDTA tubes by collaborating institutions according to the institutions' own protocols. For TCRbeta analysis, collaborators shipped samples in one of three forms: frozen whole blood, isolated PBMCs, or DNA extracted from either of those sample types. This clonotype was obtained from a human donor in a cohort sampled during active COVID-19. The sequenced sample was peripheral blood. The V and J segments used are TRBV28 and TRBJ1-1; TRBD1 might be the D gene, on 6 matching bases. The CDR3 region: CASTLQGNTEAFF. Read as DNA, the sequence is TGTGCCAGCACACTACAGGGGAACACTGAAGCTTTCTTT.